This entry lists 14 T cell receptor beta chains sequenced from one sample in a study of PD-L1 blockade in urothelial cancer. Using immunoSEQ multiplex PCR, the repertoire was profiled, and TCRdb retains in-frame clones only, with some absent. The sample lists about 49,000 clones; less than 85% were seen once. Sample time point: pretreatment peripheral blood. Sequencing used PBMCs, obtained around atezolizumab (anti-PD-L1) treatment. These receptors originate from a man aged 70 or older with urothelial cancer.

The table lists this clone with a count of one. The same CDR3 is also encoded by other DNA sequences in this sample. J is TRBJ2-7 and V is TRBV5-1, with D perhaps matching TRBD2 (5 bases). The germline V gene has CDR1 SGHRS and CDR2 YFSETQ. V was pared by 5 bases and J by 1 base, with 10 bases between. This CDR3 contains 13 residues. The CDR3 sequence: CASSPGESYEQYF. Written as DNA, the CDR3 is TGCGCCAGCAGTCCCGGGGAGTCCTACGAGCAGTACTTC.

This clone was seen a few times. The chain combines TRBV30 with TRBJ1-4; no definite D call. Per germline, CDR1 GTSNPN and CDR2 SVGIG (reference sequence). The length of the CDR3 is 14 residues. Trimming took 2 bases from V and 6 from J, leaving 13 bases between them. The CDR3 DNA is TGTGCCTGGAGTCATGGAGGGTACGATGAAAAACTGTTTTTT. Its translation is CAWSHGGYDEKLFF.

The chain carries TRBV30 and TRBJ2-7, with a tentative D call TRBD2 (5 bases). The germline V gene has CDR1 GTSNPN and CDR2 SVGIG (reference sequence). The CDR3 consists of 15 residues. V was trimmed by 5 bases and J by 2 bases, leaving 19 bases between them. CDR3 in DNA: TGTGCCTGGTCCCTAGGGAGCGCGAGCACCTACGAGCAGTACTTC. This codes for CAWSLGSASTYEQYF.

This chain uses TRBV13 with TRBJ2-5; TRBD1 matches 8 bases. Germline loops: CDR1 PRHDT, CDR2 FYEKMQ (reference sequence). Trimming cost V 0 bases and J 7 bases; bases outside gene matches: 4. The CDR3 extends over 14 amino acids. CDR3 protein: CASSLGQGARTQYF. For the CDR3, the DNA is TGTGCCAGCAGCTTAGGGCAGGGGGCGAGGACCCAGTACTTC.

The chain couples TRBV29-1 to TRBJ2-7, with 13 bases that match TRBD2. The CDR3 loop spans 14 amino acids. Germline CDR1 is SQVTM and CDR2 is ANQGSEA. The trim removed 6 bases at V and 0 bases at J, leaving 2 bases unmatched. In DNA, the CDR3 is TGCAGCGTACGGACTAGCGGGAGCTCCTACGAGCAGTACTTC. Protein sequence: CSVRTSGSSYEQYF.

The chain couples TRBV19 to TRBJ2-1; D is uncertain. The ends were cut back, 1 base at V and 3 bases at J, with 7 bases in the middle. Per the germline V gene, CDR1 is LNHDA and CDR2 is SQIVND (reference sequence). CDR3 length equals 14 residues. This CDR3 is CASSIGLLYNEQFF. The CDR3 DNA follows: TGTGCCAGTAGTATAGGTCTTCTCTACAATGAGCAGTTCTTC.

This CDR3 is CASSTTSGSGNTQYF. The CDR3 coding sequence is TGTGCCAGTAGCACCACTAGCGGGAGTGGGAATACGCAGTATTTT. The chain carries TRBV19 and TRBJ2-3, with 11 bases aligning to TRBD2. The V and J ends lost 6 bases and 7 bases, in that order; junction bases with no gene match: 9. CDR3 length equals 15 residues. Germline V gene lookup returns CDR1 LNHDA and CDR2 SQIVND (reference sequence). Full variable domain (missing parts from reference TRBV19 and TRBJ2-3): DGGITQSPKYLFRKEGQNVTLSCEQNLNHDAMYWYRQDPGQGLRLIYYSQIVNDFQKGDIAEGYSVSREKKESFPLTVTSAQKNPTAFYLCASSTTSGSGNTQYFGPGTRLTVL.

The genes are TRBV9 and TRBJ2-3; weak D call: TRBD1 (6 bases). CDR3 length equals 17 residues. CDR1 and CDR2 from the germline V gene are SGDLS and YYNGEE. With 0 bases removed from V and 0 bases from J, the gap between germline ends came to 14 bases. DNA of the CDR3: TGTGCCAGCAGCGTAGGTTTGGGACAACTAAGCACAGATACGCAGTATTTT. It yields the protein CASSVGLGQLSTDTQYF. Using reference TRBV9 and TRBJ2-3 for the parts outside the CDR3, the full variable domain is DSGVTQTPKHLITATGQRVTLRCSPRSGDLSVYWYQQSLDQGLQFLIQYYNGEERAKGNILERFSAQQFPDLHSELNLSSLELGDSALYFCASSVGLGQLSTDTQYFGPGTRLTVL.

The chain recombines TRBV5-5 with TRBJ1-1; perhaps TRBD1 as D (5 bases). The V and J ends lost 0 bases and 1 base respectively, with 13 bases between them. CDR1 is SGHKS, CDR2 YYEKEE, per germline (reference sequence). The length of the CDR3 is 16 residues. CDR3 sequence (DNA): TGTGCCAGCAGCTTGGACGGGGGATTCGAGAACACTGAAGCTTTCTTT. It encodes CASSLDGGFENTEAFF.

The chain is built from TRBV15 and TRBJ2-5; D gene uncertain. Germline CDR1 is LNHNV and CDR2 is YYDKDF (reference sequence). Trimming removed 0 bases at V and 5 bases at J, with 13 bases between. The CDR3 has 15 residues. The CDR3 region has the DNA TGTGCCACCAGCAGAGATCTAGGTAGAGACGAGACCCAGTACTTC. Protein product: CATSRDLGRDETQYF. Combining the CDR3 with reference TRBV15 and TRBJ2-5 gives the whole variable domain DAMVIQNPRYQVTQFGKPVTLSCSQTLNHNVMYWYQQKSSQAPKLLFHYYDKDFNNEADTPDNFQSRRPNTSFCFLDIRSPGLGDTAMYLCATSRDLGRDETQYFGPGTRLLVL.

V usage is TRBV9 and J usage is TRBJ1-2, with 10 bases aligning to TRBD1. With V trimmed by 2 bases and J by 7 bases, 14 bases remained unmatched. The CDR3 runs 17 residues. The germline V gene has CDR1 SGDLS and CDR2 YYNGEE. The CDR3, as DNA: TGTGCCAGCAGCGTTGGTGACAGGGGGCTAATGTTAAGTGGCTACACCTTC. Amino acid sequence: CASSVGDRGLMLSGYTF.

This chain uses TRBV9 with TRBJ2-3; TRBD2 aligns across 8 bases. V dropped 4 bases and J dropped 5; count of bases not matched to a gene: 12. The CDR3 is 16 residues long. CDR1 SGDLS and CDR2 YYNGEE come from the germline V gene. CDR3 in amino acids: CASSPRGAGVVDTQYF. CDR3 bases: TGTGCCAGCAGCCCCCGCGGAGCGGGAGTGGTAGATACGCAGTATTTT.

The V and J genes are TRBV2 and TRBJ1-2; 9 bases align to TRBD1. CDR3 size: 14 residues. CDR1 and CDR2 (germline): SNHLY, FYNNEI. Unmatched junction bases numbered 4, after V lost 6 bases and J lost 2 bases. CDR3 DNA: TGTGCCAGCAGAACCGGGACAGGGAACTATGGCTACACCTTC. Its protein is CASRTGTGNYGYTF.

This chain links TRBV2 with TRBJ1-4, with D perhaps matching TRBD1 (5 bases). The CDR3 consists of 14 residues. The V and J ends lost 6 bases and 8 bases respectively, with 16 bases between them. The germline V gene has CDR1 SNHLY and CDR2 FYNNEI. The DNA of the CDR3 is TGTGCCAGCAGCACCTGGGGCAGTTGGGAAAAACTGTTTTTT. It is translated as CASSTWGSWEKLFF.